This record looks at one TCR beta chain sequence and its context. A sample-barcoded 5' primer and a J-beta primer mix were used in a second PCR of roughly 6 to 11 cycles. Tags on each cDNA molecule came from a template-switch adaptor with 12 random nucleotides. TCRdb independently ran MiXCR on the 5' RACE reads; one entry per CDR3 protein. The table records 1.8 million or so distinct CDR3 sequences, about 39% of them present only once. Germline values: CDR1 DFQATT, CDR2 SNEGSKA (reference sequence). V lost 5 bases and J lost 3; bases outside the gene matches: 4. CDR3 length equals 13 residues. The source of the sample is a study of blood T cells in healthy people across ages. Donors each provided about 9.5 milliliters of peripheral blood.

This chain links TRBV20-1 with TRBJ1-2, with TRBD1 identical over 9 bases. This sequence was found in a human donor in good health. Sequenced: blood. CDR3 in DNA: TGCAGTGCTCCGGACAGGGGAGACTATGGCTACACCTTC. Its protein is CSAPDRGDYGYTF.